This TCR beta chain was recorded in a study of lymphopenia after photon versus proton radiotherapy. General observations from the study: Photon-treated patients lost naive T cells and TCR diversity; proton-treated stayed stable. Only patients who died were analyzed for survival; proton advantage is unproven. Post-nadir TCR diversity decline inversely tracked overall survival among those who died. Post-nadir diversity loss with photons came from oligoclonal expansion, particularly CD8+ Temra cells.

Of note for this clone: Its cognate antigen is unknown.

J was trimmed by 4 bases and V by 6 bases; bases with no gene match: 1. From germline, CDR1 is MDHEN and CDR2 SYDVKM. This CDR3 has 12 residues. The protocol was immunoSEQ multiplex PCR, while the TCRdb copy is restricted to in-frame clones and leaves out a portion. This sample has approximately 71,000 clones, with approximately 91% found just once. The rearrangement joins TRBV28 to TRBJ1-2; 8 nucleotides match TRBD1. The specimen was peripheral blood, collected from a patient treated with photon-based radiotherapy. This receptor was taken from an older woman with pancreatic cancer. CDR3 coding DNA: TGTGCCAGCAGGACAGGGGTCTATGGCTACACCTTC. Its protein product is CASRTGVYGYTF.